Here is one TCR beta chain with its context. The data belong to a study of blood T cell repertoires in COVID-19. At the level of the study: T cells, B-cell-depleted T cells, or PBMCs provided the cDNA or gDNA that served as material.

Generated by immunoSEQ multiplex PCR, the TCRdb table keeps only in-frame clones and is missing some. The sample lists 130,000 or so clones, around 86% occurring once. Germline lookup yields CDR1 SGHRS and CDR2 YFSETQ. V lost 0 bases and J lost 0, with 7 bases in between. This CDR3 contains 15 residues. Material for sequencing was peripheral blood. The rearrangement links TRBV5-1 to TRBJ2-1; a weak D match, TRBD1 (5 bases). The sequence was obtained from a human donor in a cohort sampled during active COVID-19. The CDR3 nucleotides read TGCGCCAGCAGCTTGGAGGGGAACTCCTACAATGAGCAGTTCTTC. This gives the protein CASSLEGNSYNEQFF.